Below are 10 T cell receptor beta chains sequenced from a single sample in a study of blood T cell repertoires in COVID-19. Generated by immunoSEQ multiplex PCR, the TCRdb table keeps only in-frame clones and is missing some. The repertoire holds 120,000 to 150,000 clones, approximately 84% seen once, with 1.6% in the top ten. The source material was PBMCs or T cells enriched from blood (not recorded which). These receptor sequences come from a woman aged 18-29 years who had been exposed to COVID-19.

The chain recombines TRBV18 with TRBJ1-3, with TRBD1 identical over 7 bases. CDR3 length: 17 amino acids. Germline V CDR1 and CDR2: KGHSH, LQKENI. Trimming at V came to 0 bases and at J to 4 bases, leaving 9 bases not matched to a gene. CDR3 in DNA: TGTGCCAGCTCACCACCAAAGGGGGCTGATTTCGGAAACACCATATATTTT. This gives the protein CASSPPKGADFGNTIYF.

The J gene is TRBJ1-1, the V gene TRBV7-2; D is unresolved. The CDR3 has 14 residues. Germline V gene lookup returns CDR1 SGHTA and CDR2 FQGNSA. Trimming left V 2 bases short and J 0 bases short, with 7 bases between. The CDR3 nucleotides are TGTGCCAGCAGCTTACCGGTACTGAACACTGAAGCTTTCTTT. It yields the protein CASSLPVLNTEAFF.

The V gene is TRBV3-1 (or the pseudogene TRBV3-2), the J gene TRBJ1-1; a weak D match, TRBD1 (5 bases). From germline, CDR1 is LGHDT and CDR2 YNNKEL (reference sequence). Trimming stripped 0 bases from V and 6 bases from J, with 11 bases between. The CDR3 runs 14 residues. CDR3: CASSQDAGFAEAFF. The DNA of the CDR3 is TGTGCCAGCAGCCAAGATGCAGGGTTTGCTGAAGCTTTCTTT.

V and J are TRBV20-1 and TRBJ2-5; 7 nucleotides agree with TRBD2. Germline values: CDR1 DFQATT, CDR2 SNEGSKA (reference sequence). The CDR3 is 15 amino acids. V gave up 3 bases and J gave up 4 bases; unmatched junction bases: 11. The chain's CDR3 is CSASGWAGALETQYF. The CDR3 bases are TGCAGTGCTAGTGGCTGGGCGGGAGCCCTAGAGACCCAGTACTTC.

This sequence joins TRBV7-2 and TRBJ1-1; TRBD1 is a possible D gene (5 bases). V lost 5 bases to trimming and J lost 3 bases, with 13 bases between them. The CDR3 is made up of 14 amino acids. Germline V gene lookup returns CDR1 SGHTA and CDR2 FQGNSA. The CDR3 nucleotides read TGTGCCAGCAGCAAACAGGTCTGGGACACTGAAGCTTTCTTT. Its protein is CASSKQVWDTEAFF. Together with reference TRBV7-2 and TRBJ1-1, the CDR3 gives the full variable domain: GAGVSQSPSNKVTEKGKDVELRCDPISGHTALYWYRQSLGQGLEFLIYFQGNSAPDKSGLPSDRFSAERTGGSVSTLTIQRTQQEDSAVYLCASSKQVWDTEAFFGQGTRLTVV.

The chain recombines TRBV5-1 with TRBJ1-1, with D possibly TRBD1 on 5 matching bases. The germline V and J ends were trimmed by 4 bases and 4 bases, with 20 bases remaining between them. This CDR3 contains 16 residues. In germline, CDR1 is SGHRS, CDR2 YFSETQ. This CDR3 reads CASSPGGGNRGTEAFF. The CDR3 DNA is TGCGCCAGCAGCCCGGGGGGTGGTAATCGTGGCACTGAAGCTTTCTTT.

The CDR3 spells CASSPTGAGETQYF. CDR3 DNA: TGTGCCAGCAGCCCTACAGGGGCCGGAGAGACCCAGTACTTC. The chain links TRBV5-4 to TRBJ2-5; the match to TRBD1 covers 7 bases. After removal of 4 bases from V and 4 bases from J, the junction contained 7 bases not matched to a gene. CDR1 SGHNT and CDR2 YYREEE come from the germline V gene (reference sequence). The CDR3 is made up of 14 amino acids.

The chain's CDR3 is CASSVTGNSQETQYF. The CDR3 DNA follows: TGTGCCAGCAGCGTAACAGGGAACTCCCAAGAGACCCAGTACTTC. This chain connects TRBV9 to TRBJ2-5, with TRBD1 as a possible D gene (6 bases). Germline V gene sequence: CDR1 SGDLS, CDR2 YYNGEE. The ends were cut back, 1 base at V and 1 base at J, with 11 bases in the middle. The CDR3 consists of 15 residues.

This chain joins TRBV5-4 and TRBJ2-2; 15 positions match TRBD2. CDR3 size: 15 residues. The V and J ends lost 10 bases and 7 bases, in that order; junction bases with no gene match: 8. Germline V gene data show CDR1 as SGHNT and CDR2 as YYREEE (reference sequence). The CDR3 reads CAGSRTSGRVGELFF. For the CDR3, the DNA is TGTGCCGGGTCGAGGACTAGCGGGAGGGTCGGGGAGCTGTTTTTT.

The chain has TRBV2 and TRBJ2-5; 8 bases fit TRBD2. Losses at the gene ends were 0 bases for V and 2 bases for J; bases not matched to a gene: 14. CDR1 and CDR2 from the germline V gene are SNHLY and FYNNEI. This CDR3 is 19 amino acids long. CDR3 sequence: CASSEALPGISGDQETQYF. In nucleotides, the CDR3 is TGTGCCAGCAGTGAAGCGCTCCCAGGGATTAGCGGGGATCAAGAGACCCAGTACTTC.